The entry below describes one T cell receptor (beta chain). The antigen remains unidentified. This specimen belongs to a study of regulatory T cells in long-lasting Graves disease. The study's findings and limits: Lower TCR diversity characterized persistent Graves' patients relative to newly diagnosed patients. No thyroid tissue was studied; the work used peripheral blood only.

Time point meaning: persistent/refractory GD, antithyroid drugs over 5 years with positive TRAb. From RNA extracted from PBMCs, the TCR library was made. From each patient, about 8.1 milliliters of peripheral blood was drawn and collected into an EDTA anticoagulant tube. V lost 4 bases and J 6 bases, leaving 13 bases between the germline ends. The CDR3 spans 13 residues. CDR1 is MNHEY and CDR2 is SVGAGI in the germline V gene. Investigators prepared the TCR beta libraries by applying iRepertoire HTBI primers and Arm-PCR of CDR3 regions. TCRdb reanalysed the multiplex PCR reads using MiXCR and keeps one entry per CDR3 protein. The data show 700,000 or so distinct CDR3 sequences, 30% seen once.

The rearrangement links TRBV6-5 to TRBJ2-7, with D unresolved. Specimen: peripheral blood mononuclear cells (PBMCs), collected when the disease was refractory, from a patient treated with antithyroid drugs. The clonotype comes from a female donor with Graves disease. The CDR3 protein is CASSSTGALEQYF. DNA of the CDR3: TGTGCCAGCAGTTCCACTGGCGCCCTCGAGCAGTACTTC.